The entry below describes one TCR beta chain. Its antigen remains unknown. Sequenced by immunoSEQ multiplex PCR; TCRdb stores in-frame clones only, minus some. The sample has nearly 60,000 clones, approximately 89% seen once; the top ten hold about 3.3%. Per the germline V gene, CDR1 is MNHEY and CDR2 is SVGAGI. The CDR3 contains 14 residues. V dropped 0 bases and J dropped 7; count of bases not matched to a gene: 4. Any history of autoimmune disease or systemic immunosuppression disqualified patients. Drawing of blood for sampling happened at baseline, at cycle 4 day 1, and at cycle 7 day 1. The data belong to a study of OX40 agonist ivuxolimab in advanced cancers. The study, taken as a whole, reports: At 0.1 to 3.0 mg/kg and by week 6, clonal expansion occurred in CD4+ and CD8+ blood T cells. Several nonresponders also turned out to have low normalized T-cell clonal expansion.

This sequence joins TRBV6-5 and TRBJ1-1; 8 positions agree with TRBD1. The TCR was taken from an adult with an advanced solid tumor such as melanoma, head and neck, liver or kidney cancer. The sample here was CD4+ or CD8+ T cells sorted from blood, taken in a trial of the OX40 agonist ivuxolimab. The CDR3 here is CASSYSSGGSEAFF. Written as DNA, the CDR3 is TGTGCCAGCAGTTACTCATCAGGGGGCAGTGAAGCTTTCTTT.